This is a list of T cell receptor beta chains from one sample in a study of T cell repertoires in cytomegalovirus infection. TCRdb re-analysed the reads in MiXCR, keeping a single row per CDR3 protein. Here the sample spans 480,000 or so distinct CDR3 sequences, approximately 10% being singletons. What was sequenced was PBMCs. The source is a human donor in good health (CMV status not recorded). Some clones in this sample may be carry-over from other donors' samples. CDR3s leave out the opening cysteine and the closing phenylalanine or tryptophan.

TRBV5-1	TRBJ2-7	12	ANSLDQPNYEQY
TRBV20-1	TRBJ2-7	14	SARAIGTGFSYEQY
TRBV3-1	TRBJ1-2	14	ASSQDPGGQGYGYT
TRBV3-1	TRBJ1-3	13	ASSFHAGAGNTIY
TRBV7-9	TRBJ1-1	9	ASSSAGAAF
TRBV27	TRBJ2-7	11	ASSFGSGYEQY
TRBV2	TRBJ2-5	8	ASSTQTQY
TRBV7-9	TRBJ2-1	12	ASSPSGSWDEQF
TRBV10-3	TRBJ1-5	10	AIGISNQPQH
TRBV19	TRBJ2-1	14	ASRATGGSRHNEQF
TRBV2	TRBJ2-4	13	ASSGAGPQGNIQY
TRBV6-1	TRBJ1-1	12	ASRAGTANTEAF
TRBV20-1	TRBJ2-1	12	SAIPGTAGYEQF
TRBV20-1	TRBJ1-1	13	SARGGEGLNTEAF
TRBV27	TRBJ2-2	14	ASAQTGGPYTGELF
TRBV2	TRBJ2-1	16	ASSPRSGVPSSYNEQF
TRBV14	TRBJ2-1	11	ASSQDLGIEQF
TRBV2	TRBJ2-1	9	ASRRQGEQF
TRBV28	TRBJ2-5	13	ASSFSGPFQETQY
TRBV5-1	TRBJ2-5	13	ASSLGGGSLETQY
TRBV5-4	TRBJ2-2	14	ASSLASGGITGELF
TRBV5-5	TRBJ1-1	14	ASSLAFPGLNTEAF
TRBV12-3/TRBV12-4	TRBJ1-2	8	ASSSDRET
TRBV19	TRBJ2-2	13	ASKWGSENTGELF
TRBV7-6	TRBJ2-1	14	ASSLGSGTRVNEQF
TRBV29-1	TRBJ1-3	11	SVMGLTGNTIY
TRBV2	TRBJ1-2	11	ASSGDSYGGYT
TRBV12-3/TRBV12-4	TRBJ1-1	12	ASSLLEGQTEAF
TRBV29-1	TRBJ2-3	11	SASWTSGDTQY
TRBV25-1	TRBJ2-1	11	ASRGQGRHEQF
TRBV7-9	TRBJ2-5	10	ATGRGSETQY
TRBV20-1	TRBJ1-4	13	SAREGARANEKLF
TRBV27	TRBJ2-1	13	ASSGRRGGLDEQF
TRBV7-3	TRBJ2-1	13	ASSLSAGGNNEQF
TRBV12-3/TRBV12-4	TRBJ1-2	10	ASSSGIVGYT
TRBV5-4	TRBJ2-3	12	ASSSRDTTDTQY
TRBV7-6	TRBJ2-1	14	ASSLAVVAGTAEQF
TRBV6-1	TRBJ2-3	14	ASSEISGGAVDTQY
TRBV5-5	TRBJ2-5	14	ASSPASASGTETQY
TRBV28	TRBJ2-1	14	ASSLYGTGIYNEQF
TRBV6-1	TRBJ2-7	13	ASRIDHLSSYEQY
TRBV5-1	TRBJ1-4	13	ASSLDLGRNEKLF
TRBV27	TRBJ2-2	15	ASRTFMRQGNTGELF
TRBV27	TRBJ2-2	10	ASSLNNGELF
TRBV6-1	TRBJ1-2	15	ASSSSTETGANYGYT